This is a list of T cell receptor beta chains from one sample in a study of prognosis after radiotherapy for stage I lung cancer. TCRdb used MiXCR to reprocess the multiplex PCR reads, holding one entry per CDR3 protein. The table shows about 19,000 distinct CDR3 sequences, with approximately 28% occurring only once. Sequencing used PBMCs, obtained before or after stereotactic body radiation therapy (not recorded which). These TCRs come from a donor over 45 with non-small cell lung cancer. Both conserved end residues are part of each CDR3. The D gene is left open where the match is weak. For some rows the clone size is stated as once, few or many, or as a class when expanded; others skip it.

abundance	d_gene	v_gene	j_gene	CDR3aa	CDR3nt
many	.	TRBV9	TRBJ2-3	CASSVVGDTQYF	TGTGCCAGCAGCGTAGTTGGGGATACGCAGTATTTT
medium-sized	TRBD2	TRBV6-2/TRBV6-3	TRBJ2-1	CASSETLAGAYEQFF	TGTGCCAGCAGTGAAACCTTAGCGGGAGCGTATGAGCAGTTCTTC
many	.	TRBV20-1	TRBJ1-1	CSARRGAMNTEAFF	TGCAGTGCTAGAAGGGGGGCCATGAACACTGAAGCTTTCTTT
medium-sized	TRBD1	TRBV27	TRBJ2-7	CASRSGTGGRSEQYF	TGTGCCAGCAGGTCCGGGACAGGGGGCCGGAGCGAGCAGTACTTC
many	.	TRBV6-1	TRBJ2-7	CASSPSGSYEQYF	TGTGCCAGCAGTCCCTCCGGGAGTTACGAGCAGTACTTC
many	.	TRBV19	TRBJ1-5	CASSIVKGSNQPQHF	TGTGCCAGTAGTATCGTGAAGGGGAGCAATCAGCCCCAGCATTTT
many	.	TRBV20-1	TRBJ2-3	CSPAYTDTQYF	TGCAGTCCTGCCTACACAGATACGCAGTATTTT
.	.	TRBV5-1	TRBJ1-5	CASSLGDSNQPPHF	TGCGCCAGCAGCTTGGGTGACAGCAATCAGCCCCCCCATTTT
many	.	TRBV20-1	TRBJ2-3	CSASWRTHGTQRLSVPITDTQYF	TGCAGTGCTAGTTGGAGGACTCACGGGACCCAGCGGCTGTCGGTGCCCATCACAGATACGCAGTATTTT
many	TRBD1	TRBV10-3	TRBJ2-2	CAIRDREVGELFF	TGTGCCATCCGGGACAGGGAGGTCGGGGAGCTGTTTTTT
many	.	TRBV18	TRBJ2-4	CASSPTAGGGAKNIQYF	TGTGCCAGCTCACCGACCGCCGGTGGGGGTGCCAAAAACATTCAGTACTTC
many	.	TRBV11-3	TRBJ2-2	CASSLKDTGELFF	TGTGCCAGCAGCTTAAAGGACACCGGGGAGCTGTTTTTT
many	.	TRBV7-6	TRBJ1-6	CASSSQAGGRDYNSPLHF	TGTGCCAGCAGCTCCCAGGCGGGGGGCAGGGACTATAATTCACCCCTCCACTTT
medium-sized	TRBD2	TRBV4-2	TRBJ2-7	CASSQGLAGSYEQYF	TGTGCCAGCAGCCAAGGACTAGCGGGAAGCTACGAGCAGTACTTC
many	.	TRBV7-9	TRBJ2-3	CASSQDSFTGDTQYF	TGTGCCAGCAGCCAAGACTCGTTTACTGGAGATACGCAGTATTTT
many	TRBD2	TRBV9	TRBJ2-7	CASREGLAYTYEQYF	TGTGCCAGCAGAGAGGGACTAGCGTATACCTACGAGCAGTACTTC
many	TRBD1	TRBV5-1	TRBJ1-1	CASSLSLNRGTEAFF	TGCGCCAGCAGCTTGTCCCTAAACAGGGGAACTGAAGCTTTCTTT
.	.	TRBV27	TRBJ2-7	CASSLQGGFYDQYF	TGTGCCAGCAGCCTACAGGGGGGGTTCTACGATCAGTACTTC
many	.	TRBV15	TRBJ1-1	CATSRGSGPREAFF	TGTGCCACCAGCAGGGGGTCAGGCCCCCGGGAAGCTTTCTTT
many	.	TRBV4-2	TRBJ2-7	CASSQVTGEINEQYF	TGTGCCAGCAGCCAAGTTACGGGAGAGATCAACGAGCAGTACTTC
many	.	TRBV10-2	TRBJ2-7	CASSPGHLGDEQYF	TGCGCCAGCAGTCCGGGACACCTCGGGGACGAGCAGTACTTC
medium-sized	.	TRBV6-2/TRBV6-3	TRBJ2-2	CASSSLGRDTGELFF	TGTGCCAGCAGTTCACTAGGACGAGACACCGGGGAGCTGTTTTTT
many	.	TRBV20-1	TRBJ2-1	CSASAPDTRFF	TGCAGTGCTTCTGCCCCGGACACCCGGTTCTTC
many	.	TRBV28	TRBJ1-1	CASSPATAARRVDTEAFF	TGTGCCAGCAGTCCCGCAACAGCTGCTCGGAGAGTTGACACTGAAGCTTTCTTT
.	.	TRBV28	TRBJ2-2	CASVKAGARELFF	TGTGCCAGCGTCAAGGCAGGGGCAAGGGAGCTGTTTTTT
many	.	TRBV7-2	TRBJ2-6	CASSLQGFGANVLTF	TGTGCCAGCAGTTTACAGGGCTTTGGGGCCAACGTCCTGACTTTC
many	.	TRBV5-1	TRBJ1-4	CASSLGGTNEKLFF	TGCGCCAGCAGCTTGGGTGGCACTAATGAAAAACTGTTTTTT
many	TRBD1	TRBV28	TRBJ2-7	CASRPGQYEQYF	TGTGCCAGCAGGCCGGGACAGTACGAGCAGTACTTC
many	TRBD2	TRBV20-1	TRBJ2-7	CSARTSGNVGAYEQYF	TGCAGTGCTAGGACTAGCGGGAACGTCGGGGCCTACGAGCAGTACTTC
many	.	TRBV6-1	TRBJ2-7	CASRERRAYEQYF	TGTGCCAGCAGGGAACGACGGGCCTACGAGCAGTACTTC
.	.	TRBV9	TRBJ2-4	CASSVVGEQNIQYF	TGTGCCAGCAGCGTAGTAGGGGAACAAAACATTCAGTACTTC
many	.	TRBV4-3	TRBJ1-1	CASTNRLGGDSAFF	TGCGCCAGCACTAACCGACTCGGAGGGGACTCAGCTTTCTTT
many	TRBD2	TRBV12-3/TRBV12-4	TRBJ2-1	CASSRSLAGGINEQFF	TGTGCCAGCAGCCGAAGCCTAGCGGGAGGTATCAATGAGCAGTTCTTC
many	.	TRBV12-3/TRBV12-4	TRBJ2-1	CASSLDRSYNEQFF	TGTGCCAGCAGTTTGGATCGGTCCTACAATGAGCAGTTCTTC
many	TRBD2	TRBV27	TRBJ2-3	CASSFRGGLAGVISTDTQYF	TGTGCCAGCAGTTTCCGCGGGGGACTAGCGGGAGTTATTAGCACAGATACGCAGTATTTT
many	.	TRBV30	TRBJ2-6	CAWSEGSGANVLTF	TGTGCCTGGAGTGAGGGGTCTGGGGCCAACGTCCTGACTTTC
.	.	TRBV4-2	TRBJ2-1	CASSPGSSYNEQFF	TGTGCCAGCAGCCCCGGGAGCTCCTACAATGAGCAGTTCTTC
many	.	TRBV3-1	TRBJ1-5	CASSRGTQEHQPQHF	TGTGCCAGCAGCCGAGGGACTCAGGAGCATCAGCCCCAGCATTTT
many	.	TRBV7-2	TRBJ2-4	CASSSLFGGQTAKNIQYF	TGTGCCAGCAGCTCCTTATTCGGGGGGCAGACGGCCAAAAACATTCAGTACTTC
many	.	TRBV5-4	TRBJ1-1	CASSHEGRTNTEAFF	TGTGCCAGCAGCCACGAGGGACGGACGAACACTGAAGCTTTCTTT
many	.	TRBV3-1	TRBJ2-3	CASSQAGRTSTDTQYF	TGTGCCAGCAGCCAAGCGGGGAGAACTAGCACAGATACGCAGTATTTT
medium-sized	.	TRBV6-2/TRBV6-3	TRBJ2-3	CASSHPTDSLDTQYF	TGTGCCAGCAGCCACCCAACTGACTCGCTGGATACGCAGTATTTT
many	.	TRBV4-1	TRBJ2-1	CASSQGRSSYNEQFF	TGCGCCAGCAGCCAAGGGCGGAGCTCCTACAATGAGCAGTTCTTC
many	TRBD2	TRBV9	TRBJ2-1	CASSAIHSGSEQFF	TGTGCCAGCAGCGCAATACATAGCGGGAGTGAGCAGTTCTTC
.	.	TRBV6-4	TRBJ2-2	CASSDRENGELFF	TGTGCCAGCAGTGACCGGGAAAACGGGGAGCTGTTTTTT
.	TRBD2	TRBV4-1	TRBJ2-7	CANSQALGSGSYEQYF	TGCGCCAACAGCCAAGCACTGGGTAGCGGGAGCTACGAGCAGTACTTC
.	.	TRBV27	TRBJ2-3	CASSQGRVNTQYF	TGTGCCAGCAGTCAGGGCAGGGTGAACACGCAGTATTTT
many	.	TRBV29-1	TRBJ2-3	CSVDPAGTDTQYF	TGCAGCGTTGATCCAGCGGGCACAGATACGCAGTATTTT
.	TRBD1	TRBV5-6	TRBJ1-2	CSSSWTGGASGYTF	TGTTCTAGCAGCTGGACAGGGGGCGCCTCTGGCTACACCTTC
medium-sized	.	TRBV20-1	TRBJ1-5	CSARDLVSQPQHF	TGCAGTGCTAGAGATTTGGTGAGTCAGCCCCAGCATTTT
.	.	TRBV20-1	TRBJ2-1	CSAHGIAVANEQFF	TGCAGTGCTCATGGGATAGCGGTCGCCAATGAGCAGTTCTTC
many	TRBD2	TRBV30	TRBJ2-1	CAWSVRAGLAGVNEQFF	TGTGCCTGGAGTGTAAGAGCGGGACTAGCGGGAGTCAATGAGCAGTTCTTC
many	.	TRBV11-2	TRBJ2-5	CASSSSGGRETQYF	TGTGCCAGCAGCTCTAGTGGGGGCCGAGAGACCCAGTACTTC
many	TRBD1	TRBV2	TRBJ2-1	CASNPGQGAVEQFF	TGTGCCAGCAATCCGGGACAGGGGGCTGTTGAGCAGTTCTTC
many	.	TRBV6-2/TRBV6-3	TRBJ1-3	CASRTDRSFGNTIYF	TGTGCCAGCAGGACCGACAGGTCCTTTGGAAACACCATATATTTT